This TCR beta chain was recovered during a study of T cell clones after liver transplantation (dated by TCRdb to 2018 to 2020). Regarding the research as a whole: Samples were obtained from ITN030ST, a randomized trial in which withdrawal of immunosuppression was attempted within 2 years of liver transplantation. To count as tolerant, a recipient had to stay completely off immunosuppression for at least one year without liver enzymes climbing beyond twice the upper limit of normal. Donor-reactive T cell clones were identified by TCRbeta sequencing after a pre-transplant mixed lymphocyte reaction and then tracked in post-transplant blood. As an antigen-independent comparator for the donor-reactive sequences, third party-reactive TCRbeta sequences from pre-transplant MLRs were identified as well. Blood samples were collected pre-transplant, pre-randomization before withdrawal, and post-randomization after either complete withdrawal or failed withdrawal. A cohort of 8 liver transplant recipients was studied, of whom 3 were classified as tolerant and 5 as non-tolerant. Until randomization at 12-24 months post-transplant, subjects were given standard immunosuppression, with no induction therapy. Of the eight recipients, a few were HCV-positive, while the remaining recipients had been transplanted for non-autoimmune, non-viral indications.

Thawed unstimulated PBMCs were stained for CD3, CD4 and CD8 and FACS-sorted into CD3+CD4+ and CD3+CD8+ populations. Each of the 8 studied subjects was randomized to immunosuppression withdrawal. The Qiagen DNeasy Blood and Tissue Kit was used for isolation of genomic DNA. What the study reported, not specific to this receptor: Because of small, heterogeneous patient numbers and non-standardized post-transplant time points, the conclusions were only preliminary. Low numbers of available donor cells limited the measurable donor-reactive repertoire in two subjects. Once repertoire turnover was taken into account, donor-reactive detection showed a significant reduction for CD4 in 7 of 8 subjects and for CD8 in 8 of 8. Since no allograft tissue specimens were available, donor-reactive T cells may have migrated into the graft instead of being deleted. In most of the 8 subjects, regardless of tolerance or HCV status, circulating donor-reactive CD4 TCRbeta sequences dropped significantly post-transplant. Donor-reactive sequences declined more than third party-reactive ones, suggesting partial antigen-specific deletion unrelated to withdrawal success.

Reading from cysteine to phenylalanine, the CDR3 counts 15 amino acids. The CDR3 DNA has 45 bases and is translated from base 1. Trimming removed 3 bases from V and 7 bases from J, leaving 16 bases between the germline ends. CDR1 and CDR2 are read off the germline V gene as KGHSH and LQKENI. High-throughput TCRbeta CDR3 sequencing of frozen genomic DNA was performed by immunoSEQ, including PCR amplification, mapping, bias correction and internal controls. On the study's bioinformatics: Productive rearrangements were retained, and unique TCRbeta sequences were defined by the CDR3 nucleotide sequence together with the V and J gene. For classification of a sequence as donor-reactive, at least 5-fold expansion in CFSE-low cells relative to unstimulated pre-transplant cells and a frequency of at least 0.01% were required. Minimum frequency thresholds were set for each subject based on the unstimulated sample with the lowest template count, ensuring at least 90% detection power. Jensen-Shannon divergence between the top 1000 TCRbeta sequences post- versus pre-transplant served as the measure of repertoire turnover. Two-sided Fisher's exact tests were used to test for changes in how often donor-reactive sequences were detected. TCRdb took over this immuneACCESS table, retaining in-frame rearrangements with V and J assigned. Such tables are incomplete; in checked studies, under half of the missing clones stem from an unresolved V gene, and the remainder is unexplained. V, J and clone size are those of that table, while D and trimming were read from the DNA. A total of some 45,000 clones appear in this sample, around 83% of them only once. 2% to 3% of the sample goes to the ten largest clones.

Of note for this clone: The antigen it binds to is not known. Per-nucleotide qualities are absent, and no much larger clonotype sits a single base away.

This TCR derives from a human patient who received a liver transplant. It is possible that, after a transplant, some T cells come from the graft donor. The rearrangement combines TRBV18 with TRBJ2-1, with the D gene not clear enough to name. The sample was CD4+ T cells from blood, taken 24 months after liver transplant. The CDR3 corresponds to CASSPSGSVQNEQFF. The nucleotide sequence is given as TGTGCCAGCTCACCTTCCGGGTCGGTACAGAATGAGCAGTTCTTC.